This T cell receptor beta chain was captured in a study of blood T cell repertoires in COVID-19. Trimming took off 6 bases at V and 3 bases at J, with 12 bases between the two ends. The CDR3 contains 13 residues. Germline V lookup: CDR1 GTSNPN, CDR2 SVGIG (reference sequence). Original analysis: The authors estimated nucleated cell counts from reference gene primer amplification. The assay was immunoSEQ multiplex PCR, and TCRdb's table has in-frame clones only and misses some. V and J calls plus clone size are reproduced from that table; the DNA served to infer D and trimming. This sample has 70,000 to 95,000 clones; 75% to 90% occur once, and the top ten carry 14%.

The specimen was peripheral blood. This TCR came from a man aged 65 to 79 with active or convalescent COVID-19. The chain is built from TRBV30 and TRBJ1-3; D is perhaps TRBD1 (5 bases). The CDR3 nucleotides read TGTGCCTGCCCCGGGGGTAATGGAAACACCATATATTTT. Translated, it gives CACPGGNGNTIYF.